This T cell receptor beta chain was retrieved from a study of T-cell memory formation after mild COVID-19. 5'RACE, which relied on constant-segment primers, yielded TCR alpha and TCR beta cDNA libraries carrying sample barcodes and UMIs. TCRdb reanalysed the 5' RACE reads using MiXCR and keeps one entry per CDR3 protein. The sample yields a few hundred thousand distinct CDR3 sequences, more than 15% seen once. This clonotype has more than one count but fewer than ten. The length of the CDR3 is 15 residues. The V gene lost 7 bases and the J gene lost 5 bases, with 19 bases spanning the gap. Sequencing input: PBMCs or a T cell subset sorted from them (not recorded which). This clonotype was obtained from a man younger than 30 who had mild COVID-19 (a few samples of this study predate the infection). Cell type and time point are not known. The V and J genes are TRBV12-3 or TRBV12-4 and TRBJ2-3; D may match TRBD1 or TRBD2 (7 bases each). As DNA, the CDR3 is TGTGCCAGCACCTCCAGGCAGGGGGGGGGAGATACGCAGTATTTT. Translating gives CASTSRQGGGDTQYF.